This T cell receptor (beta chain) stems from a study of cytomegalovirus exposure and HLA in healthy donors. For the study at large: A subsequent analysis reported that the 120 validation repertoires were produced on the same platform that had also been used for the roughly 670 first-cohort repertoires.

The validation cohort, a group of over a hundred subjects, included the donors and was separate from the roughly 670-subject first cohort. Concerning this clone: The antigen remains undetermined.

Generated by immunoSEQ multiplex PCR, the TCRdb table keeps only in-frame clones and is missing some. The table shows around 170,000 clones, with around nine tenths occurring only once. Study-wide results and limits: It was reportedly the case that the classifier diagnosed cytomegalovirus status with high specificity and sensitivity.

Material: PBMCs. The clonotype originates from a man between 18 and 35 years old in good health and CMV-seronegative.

The CDR3: CASSLYAGGTTGELFF. The CDR3 coding sequence is TGTGCCAGCAGTTTATACGCGGGAGGCACCACCGGGGAGCTGTTTTTT. The V and J genes are TRBV27 and TRBJ2-2; 8 positions match TRBD2. V was clipped by 1 base and J by 4 bases; unmatched bases: 5. The germline V gene encodes CDR1 MNHEY and CDR2 SMNVEV (reference sequence). The CDR3 has 16 amino acids.